This T cell receptor beta chain was identified in a study of T-cell reconstitution after alpha-beta-depleted transplantation in children. There are many counts of this clonotype. This CDR3 contains 15 residues. Germline V CDR1 and CDR2: SGHTA, FQGNSA. Trimming at V came to 5 bases and at J to 4 bases, leaving 8 bases not matched to a gene. Preparation of the TCRbeta library was carried out with unique molecular identifiers. MiXCR, applied by TCRdb to the PCR reads, yields one record per CDR3 protein. There are about 640,000 distinct CDR3 sequences in the sample; over 15% occur only once, and approximately 1% lies in the top ten.

The sequenced sample was PBMCs from the stem cell graft donor, obtained from the stem cell graft. The chain uses TRBV7-2 and TRBJ1-2; 9 positions agree with TRBD1. This TCR derives from a human donor who donated a stem cell graft to a child with acute myeloid leukemia. This CDR3 reads CASSPLPGQGYGYTF. DNA for the CDR3: TGTGCCAGCAGCCCCCTACCGGGACAGGGCTATGGCTACACCTTC.